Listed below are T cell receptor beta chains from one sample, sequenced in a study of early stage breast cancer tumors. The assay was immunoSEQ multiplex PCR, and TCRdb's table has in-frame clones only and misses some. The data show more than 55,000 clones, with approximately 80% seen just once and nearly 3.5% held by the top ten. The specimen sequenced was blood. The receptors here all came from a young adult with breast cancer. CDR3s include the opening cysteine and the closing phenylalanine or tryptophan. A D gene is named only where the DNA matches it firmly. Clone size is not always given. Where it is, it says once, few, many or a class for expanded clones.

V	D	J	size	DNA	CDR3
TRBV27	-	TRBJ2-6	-	TGTGCCAGCAGTTTCTCCATCTCTGGGGCCAACGTCCTGACTTTC	CASSFSISGANVLTF
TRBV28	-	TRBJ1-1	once	TGTGCCAGCAGCAATAGGGACACCTCCGAGAAGGCTTTCTTT	CASSNRDTSEKAFF
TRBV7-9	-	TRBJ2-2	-	TGTGCCAGCAGTGACCGTCTTGGGTTCTCGGGGGACACCGGGGAGCTGTTTTTT	CASSDRLGFSGDTGELFF
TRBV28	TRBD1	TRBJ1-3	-	TGTGCCAGCAGTGCCGCGGGACAGACGAATTCTGGAAACACCATATATTTT	CASSAAGQTNSGNTIYF
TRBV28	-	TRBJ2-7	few	TGTGCCAGCAGTTTAGCGGGGCACGAGCAGTACTTC	CASSLAGHEQYF
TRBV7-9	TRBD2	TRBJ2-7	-	TGTGCCAGCAGCTTAGTAACTAGCGGGTACGAGCAGTACTTC	CASSLVTSGYEQYF
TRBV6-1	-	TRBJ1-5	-	TGTGCCAGCAGTGAAGTAGGGGGTCTAACAAATCAGCCCCAGCATTTT	CASSEVGGLTNQPQHF
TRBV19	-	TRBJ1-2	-	TGTGCCAGTAGTATAAAGTCGGTCAGGTTCCTCTATGGCTACACCTTC	CASSIKSVRFLYGYTF
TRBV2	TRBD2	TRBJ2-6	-	TGTGCCAGCAGTGAAGGGGCTAGCGGCTCTGGGGCCAACGTCCTGACTTTC	CASSEGASGSGANVLTF
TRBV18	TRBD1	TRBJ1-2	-	TGTGCCAGCTCACCTGAGGACAGGGGTTATGGCTACACCTTC	CASSPEDRGYGYTF
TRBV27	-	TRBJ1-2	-	TGTGCCAGCAGTGCTCTTTCGACGGAATATGGCTACACCTTC	CASSALSTEYGYTF
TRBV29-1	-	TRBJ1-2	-	TGCAGCGTGGGACTGGGGGGGAACTATGGCTACACCTTC	CSVGLGGNYGYTF
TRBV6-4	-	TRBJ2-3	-	TGTGCCAGCAGTGAAGGGGCCACTAGCACAGATACGCAGTATTTT	CASSEGATSTDTQYF
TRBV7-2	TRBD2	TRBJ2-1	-	TGTGCCAGCAGCTACAGCGGGAGCTCCTACAATGAGCAGTTCTTC	CASSYSGSSYNEQFF
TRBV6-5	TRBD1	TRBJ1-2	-	TGTGCCAGCAGCCCAGGGGGGGCCACTAACTATGGCTACACCTTC	CASSPGGATNYGYTF
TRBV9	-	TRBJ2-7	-	TGTGCCAGCAGCCCCCACCCAACTATCCCCTCCTACGAGCAGTACTTC	CASSPHPTIPSYEQYF
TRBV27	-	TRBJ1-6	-	TGTGCCAGCAGACAGGGAGGTGTGAATTCACCCCTCCACTTT	CASRQGGVNSPLHF
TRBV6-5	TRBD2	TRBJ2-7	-	TGTGCCAGCCGGGAGGGGGTGGGATACGAGCAGTACTTC	CASREGVGYEQYF
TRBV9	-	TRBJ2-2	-	TGTGCCAGCACCGCTTTCGGCACCGGGGAGCTGTTTTTT	CASTAFGTGELFF
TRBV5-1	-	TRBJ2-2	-	TGCGCCAGCAGCTTGGACAGGGTGGGCACCGGGGAGCTGTTTTTT	CASSLDRVGTGELFF
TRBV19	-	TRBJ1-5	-	TGTGCCAGTAGTATCCGAACCAGGGAACAGCCCCAGCATTTT	CASSIRTREQPQHF
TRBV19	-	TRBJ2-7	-	TGTGCCAGTAGTATGTGGCAGGGGGAGCAGTACTTC	CASSMWQGEQYF
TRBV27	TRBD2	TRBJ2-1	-	TGTGCCAGCAGACTGAAAGAGACTAGCGGGTCTTACAATGAGCAGTTCTTC	CASRLKETSGSYNEQFF
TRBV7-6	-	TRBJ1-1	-	TGTGCCAGCAGCTTAGAAGTGGGCACTGAAGCTTTCTTT	CASSLEVGTEAFF
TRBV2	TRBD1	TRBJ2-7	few	TGTGCCAGCAGCCCGGGACAGGCGACCTACGAGCAGTACTTC	CASSPGQATYEQYF
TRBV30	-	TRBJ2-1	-	TGTGCCTGGAGGACAGGATATGAGCAGTTCTTC	CAWRTGYEQFF
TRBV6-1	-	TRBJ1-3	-	TGTGCCAGCAGTGAAGGTTGGGGGGGGGACACCATATATTTT	CASSEGWGGDTIYF
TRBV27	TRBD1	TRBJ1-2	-	TGTGCCAGCAGTTTAAGGGGGGAGGACAGGGGCGGGTATGGCTACACCTTC	CASSLRGEDRGGYGYTF
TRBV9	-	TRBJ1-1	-	TGTGCCAGCAGCGTTAGACATTCAATTCGGGACACTGAAGCTTTCTTT	CASSVRHSIRDTEAFF
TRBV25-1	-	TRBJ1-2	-	TGTGCCAGCAGTGAATCGGACTATGGCTACACCTTC	CASSESDYGYTF
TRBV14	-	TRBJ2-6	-	TGTGCCAGCAGCCAAGATGGGGTTGGCGTCCTCTCTGGGGCCAACGTCCTGACTTTC	CASSQDGVGVLSGANVLTF
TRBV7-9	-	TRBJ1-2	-	TGTGCCAGCAGCTTGGACAGAGGCGGGGGTAGCTACACCTTC	CASSLDRGGGSYTF
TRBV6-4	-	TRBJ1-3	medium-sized	TGTGCCAGCAGTGAAGCGGCAGGGTCCGGAAACACCATATATTTT	CASSEAAGSGNTIYF
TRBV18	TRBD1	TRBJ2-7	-	TGTGCCAGCTCTCGAAATCCCGGGACAGCTTCCTACGAGCAGTACTTC	CASSRNPGTASYEQYF
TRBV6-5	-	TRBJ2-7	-	TGTGCCAGCAGGGAATACTACGAGCAGTACTTC	CASREYYEQYF
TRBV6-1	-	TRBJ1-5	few	TGTGCCAGCAGTGAAGTAGGGGCCAATCAGCCCCAGCATTTT	CASSEVGANQPQHF
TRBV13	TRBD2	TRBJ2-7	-	TGTGCCAGCAGCTTAGGGCCTAGCGGTAGGAACGAGCAGTACTTC	CASSLGPSGRNEQYF
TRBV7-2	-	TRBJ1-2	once	TGTGCCAGCAGCGCTGAACAGATTGGCTATGGCTACACCTTC	CASSAEQIGYGYTF
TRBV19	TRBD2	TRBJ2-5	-	TGTGCCAGTTCGGGACTAGCGGGAGTGGAGACCCAGTACTTC	CASSGLAGVETQYF
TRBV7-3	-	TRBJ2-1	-	TGTGCCAGCAGCCCCCGGGACGATTCCTACAATGAGCAGTTCTTC	CASSPRDDSYNEQFF
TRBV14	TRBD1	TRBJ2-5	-	TGTGCCAGCAGCCGGGACAGGGGGCATGAGACCCAGTACTTC	CASSRDRGHETQYF
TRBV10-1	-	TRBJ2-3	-	TGCGCCAGCAAGCCTAGCGGCACAGATACGCAGTATTTT	CASKPSGTDTQYF
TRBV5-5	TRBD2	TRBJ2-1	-	TGTGCCAGCAGCTCCATGACTAGCGGGAGCAATGAGCAGTTCTTC	CASSSMTSGSNEQFF
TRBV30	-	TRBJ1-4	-	TGTGCCTGGAGTGCCACAGGGAGGGGCGCAAAACTGTTTTTT	CAWSATGRGAKLFF
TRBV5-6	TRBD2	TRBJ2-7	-	TGTGCCAGCAGCTTTTTCGGCGGCGGGAGTCCGTACGAGCAGTACTTC	CASSFFGGGSPYEQYF
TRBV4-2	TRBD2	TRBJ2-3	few	TGTGCCAGCAGCCAGGGAAGTAGTCGACTAGCGGATACGCAGTATTTT	CASSQGSSRLADTQYF
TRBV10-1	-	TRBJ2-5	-	TGCGCCAGCAGTGACTCACCTAGAGAGACCCAGTACTTC	CASSDSPRETQYF
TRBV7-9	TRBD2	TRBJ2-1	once	TGTGCCAGCAGCTTACCGAGAGGGGTAGCGGGAGGGAATGAGCAGTTCTTC	CASSLPRGVAGGNEQFF
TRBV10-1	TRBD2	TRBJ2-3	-	TGCGCCAGCAGCACCGGGACTAGCGGGAGAAGCGATACGCAGTATTTT	CASSTGTSGRSDTQYF
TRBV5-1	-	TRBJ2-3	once	TGCGCCAGCAGCTTGCGTGGGCCGCGGACCCCTGGCACAGATACGCAGTATTTT	CASSLRGPRTPGTDTQYF
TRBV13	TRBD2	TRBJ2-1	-	TGTGCCAGCAGCTTAAGGCCCACTAGCGGGCCTAACAATGAGCAGTTCTTC	CASSLRPTSGPNNEQFF
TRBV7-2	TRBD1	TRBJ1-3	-	TGTGCCAGCAGCTCCGACAGGGGCTCTGGAAACACCATATATTTT	CASSSDRGSGNTIYF
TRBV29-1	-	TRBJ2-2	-	TGCAGCGTCCGGGGGAACACCGGGGAGCTGTTTTTT	CSVRGNTGELFF
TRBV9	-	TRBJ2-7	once	TGTGCCAGCAGCCCAACGTTCATAATGGGGGAGCAGTACTTC	CASSPTFIMGEQYF
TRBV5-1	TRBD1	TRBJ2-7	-	TGCGCCAGCAGCTTGGGACAGGGGGCACCTCTCCGTAGTGAGCAGTACTTC	CASSLGQGAPLRSEQYF